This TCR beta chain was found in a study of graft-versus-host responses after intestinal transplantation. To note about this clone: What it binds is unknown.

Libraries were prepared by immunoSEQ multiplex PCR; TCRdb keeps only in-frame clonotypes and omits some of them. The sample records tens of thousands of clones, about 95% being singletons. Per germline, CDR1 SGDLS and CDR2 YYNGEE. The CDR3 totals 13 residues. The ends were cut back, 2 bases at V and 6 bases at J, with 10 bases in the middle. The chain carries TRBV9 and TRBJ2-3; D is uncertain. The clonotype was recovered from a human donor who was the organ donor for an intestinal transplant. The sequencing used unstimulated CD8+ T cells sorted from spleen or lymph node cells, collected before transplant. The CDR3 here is CASSVDRADTQYF. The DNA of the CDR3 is TGTGCCAGCAGCGTGGATCGAGCCGATACGCAGTATTTT.